This T cell receptor beta chain came from a study of shared T cell receptors in the human thymus. Clones were read by immunoSEQ multiplex PCR, and TCRdb kept only the in-frame ones, dropping some. The repertoire includes under 850,000 clones, over 75% of them detected once, and 0.0085% to 0.012% sits in the top ten. Germline values: CDR1 WNHNN, CDR2 SYGVQD (reference sequence). V trimming: 0 bases; J trimming: 6 bases; junction bases outside the gene matches: 2. CDR3 length equals 16 residues. These same data were also listed under a study on human thymus T cells. That investigation notes: It was healthy Finnish infants having corrective surgery for congenital heart defects who were the donors. The study used thymus tissue resected during corrective heart surgery. Gene usage for V and J segments appeared biased in thymic and blood repertoires.

J is TRBJ2-2 and V is TRBV10-1; 12 nucleotides agree with TRBD2. The clonotype originates from a boy in the first two years of life with a congenital heart defect. Material: thymocytes. CDR3 residues: CASSESLAGGPGELFF. CDR3 sequence (DNA): TGCGCCAGCAGTGAGTCGCTAGCGGGAGGGCCCGGGGAGCTGTTTTTT.